The text below deals with one T cell receptor (beta chain). Its antigen remains unidentified. TCRdb passed the 5' RACE reads through MiXCR, listing each CDR3 protein once. This sample has some 560,000 distinct CDR3 sequences, with 17% found just once. Germline V gene data show CDR1 as SGHTA and CDR2 as FQGNSA. The CDR3 is 16 amino acids. V was pared by 2 bases and J by 6 bases, with 20 bases between. The sample comes from a study of T cells after yellow fever vaccination. Findings and caveats of the study: The secondary response showed a weaker magnitude and a faster peak, day 5 versus 15.

The V gene is TRBV7-2, the J gene TRBJ2-7; a weak D match, TRBD2 (6 bases). The sample in question was PBMCs, obtained about 5 days after the first yellow fever vaccination. The clonotype originates from a man in his late teens or twenties who received the YFV17D yellow fever vaccine. The CDR3 region is CASSLIRLTGLGEQYF. In DNA form, the CDR3 reads TGTGCCAGCAGCTTAATTCGGTTAACGGGACTGGGCGAGCAGTACTTC.